One and the same sample provided the 9 T cell receptor beta chains below, sequenced in a study of T cell responses to AZD1222 COVID-19 vaccine. Measured with immunoSEQ multiplex PCR; TCRdb has only the in-frame clones, and not every one. The table has some 71,000 clones, roughly nine tenths seen once; the top ten hold over 25%. The input for sequencing was peripheral blood, taken 28 days after the second AZD1222 dose. Receptors were obtained from an adult who received the AZD1222 COVID-19 vaccine.

The rearrangement joins TRBV5-1 to TRBJ2-2; TRBD2 aligns across 13 bases. The J segment lost 3 bases and the V segment lost 7 bases, leaving 12 bases of the junction unmatched. The CDR3 spans 18 residues. Germline CDR1 and CDR2: SGHRS and YFSETQ. For the CDR3, the DNA is TGCGCCAGCCTCGGAGAACTAGCGGGAGGGTTCGACACCGGGGAGCTGTTTTTT. The encoded protein is CASLGELAGGFDTGELFF.

This clone was seen more than once but under ten times. The chain is built from TRBV11-3 and TRBJ1-1; D is unclear. Germline CDR1 is SGHNT and CDR2 is YENEEA. The V end was cut by 2 bases, the J end by 1 base, with 8 bases between. The CDR3 runs to 14 residues. CDR3 residues: CASSLSSANTEAFF. The CDR3 DNA follows: TGTGCCAGCAGCTTATCCTCGGCGAACACTGAAGCTTTCTTT.

V gene TRBV5-4 combines with J gene TRBJ2-2; D is perhaps TRBD2 (5 bases). The CDR3 loop spans 14 amino acids. V dropped 2 bases and J dropped 4 bases, with 9 bases sitting between them. Per germline, CDR1 SGHNT and CDR2 YYREEE (reference sequence). The CDR3 sequence: CASSFELVTGELFF. The CDR3 bases are TGTGCCAGCAGCTTCGAACTAGTCACCGGGGAGCTGTTTTTT.

This chain connects TRBV6-4 to TRBJ2-2; D possibly corresponds to TRBD1 (6 bases). The CDR3 runs to 14 residues. From germline, CDR1 is MRHNA and CDR2 SNTAGT. V was trimmed by 6 bases and J by 0 bases, leaving 8 bases between them. The CDR3 bases are TGTGCCAGCAGACAGGGTTCGAACACCGGGGAGCTGTTTTTT. Residues: CASRQGSNTGELFF.

This clone was observed a single time. The chain recombines TRBV11-3 with TRBJ2-3, with D perhaps matching TRBD2 (5 bases). V was cut by 5 bases and J by 2 bases, with 11 bases left in between. From germline, CDR1 is SGHNT and CDR2 YENEEA. The CDR3 spans 14 residues. CDR3: CASSLGADTDTQYF. The CDR3, as DNA: TGTGCCAGCAGCCTAGGAGCGGACACAGATACGCAGTATTTT.

V is TRBV29-1 and J is TRBJ1-1, with unresolved D. V was pared by 7 bases and J by 2 bases, with 20 bases between. The CDR3 is 15 amino acids. Per germline, CDR1 SQVTM and CDR2 ANQGSEA. Written as DNA, the CDR3 is TGCAGCGGGAGGGTATGGGAGACACCTAACACTGAAGCTTTCTTT. Amino acids: CSGRVWETPNTEAFF.

This clone was picked up one time. This chain uses TRBV5-1 with TRBJ1-1; 7 nucleotides match TRBD1. Trimming took 5 bases from V and 4 from J; bases not matched to a gene: 11. The length of the CDR3 is 15 residues. The germline V gene has CDR1 SGHRS and CDR2 YFSETQ. The CDR3 DNA is TGCGCCAGCAGTTCGGACGGGAGGGGGCTCACTGAAGCTTTCTTT. Residues: CASSSDGRGLTEAFF.

V and J are TRBV12-2 and TRBJ2-1; the D segment call TRBD2 is taken from the table without a DNA check. TRBV12-2 is annotated as a pseudogene. CDR3 length equals 15 residues. The CDR3 DNA follows: TGTGCAAGTCGCTTTAGCGGGAGATTTTACAATGAGCAGTTCTTC. The encoded protein is CASRFSGRFYNEQFF.

This chain links TRBV6-5 with TRBJ1-2, with D perhaps TRBD1 (5 bases). The CDR3 runs to 16 residues. CDR1 and CDR2 from the germline V gene are MNHEY and SVGAGI. Deletions cut 0 bases from V and 1 base from J, with 12 bases between. CDR3 loop: CASSYSGASVNYGYTF. Written as DNA, the CDR3 is TGTGCCAGCAGTTACTCTGGGGCGTCGGTTAACTATGGCTACACCTTC.